The clone carrying this T cell receptor beta chain has just one count. Its antigen is not known. MiXCR was run by TCRdb on the reads, yielding one entry per CDR3 protein. The sample lists approximately 390,000 distinct CDR3 sequences, approximately 35% seen once, with approximately 13% in the top ten. The CDR3 has 13 residues. The V and J ends lost 6 bases and 5 bases respectively, with 13 bases between them. Germline CDR1 and CDR2: SNHLY and FYNNEI. These data belong to a study of T cell repertoires in cytomegalovirus infection. Overall study: Recently described HLA-C-restricted plus well-studied HLA-B-restricted CMV epitopes were used. Indications of both CMV infection and matching HLA type were provided by public TCR beta signatures.

Notes on the study in general: CMV-specific TCR beta clonotypes restricted by HLA-C were the ones dominating the ex vivo response. CMV carriers with the relevant HLA were identified by cumulative public TCR beta family frequency.

This receptor was identified in a human donor in good health (CMV status not recorded). Some clones in this sample may be carry-over from other donors' samples. The starting material was cultured PBMCs, obtained from culture after CMV antigen stimulation. J is TRBJ2-5 and V is TRBV2, with D perhaps TRBD1 (7 bases). CDR3 protein: CASRPTGRETQYF. CDR3 nucleotide sequence: TGTGCCAGCAGGCCGACAGGGAGGGAGACCCAGTACTTC.